This T cell receptor beta chain was found in a study of read filtering for tumor transcriptome and immune sequencing. From about 400 ng of RNA, a library with molecular barcoded alpha/delta and beta/gamma adaptors was made. MiXCR, run by TCRdb on the reads, gives a single entry per CDR3 protein. The profile shows over 90,000 distinct CDR3 sequences, about 22% of them singletons. Trimming cost V 5 bases and J 4 bases; bases outside gene matches: 10. Germline CDR1 reads SQVTM; CDR2 reads ANQGSEA. This CDR3 is built from 14 residues. This clonotype was found many times. The receptor's source is a donor at least 40 years old with multiple myeloma. This sequence joins TRBV29-1 and TRBJ2-7; 8 nucleotides agree with TRBD1. Sequencing input: a population of CD138-negative cells sorted from bone marrow. As DNA, the CDR3 is TGCAGCGTTACGGTAGGACAGGGAAAATACGAGCAGTACTTC. Translating it yields CSVTVGQGKYEQYF.